This T cell receptor beta chain was captured in a study of shared clonotypes between healthy human individuals. General study points: Clonotypes shared by all four donors outscored non-shared clonotypes in generation probability.

As concerns this clone: Its target is not known.

Germline lookup yields CDR1 SGHRS and CDR2 YFSETQ. V was clipped by 3 bases and J by 0 bases; unmatched bases: 1. The CDR3 totals 14 residues. Each replicate PCR on the sorted subsets used about 220 ng DNA (about 30,000 T cell genomes). Sequencing used immunoSEQ multiplex PCR; TCRdb keeps in-frame clones, though not all of them. In the table there are 550,000 to 800,000 clones, about 74% of which are singletons. This chain joins TRBV5-1 and TRBJ2-7; 9 bases are a match to TRBD1. The specimen sequenced was memory CD4+ T cells sorted from blood. Subset of the sample: CD45RA-negative fraction. The clonotype originates from a woman aged 25 to 39 in good health. CDR3 nucleotide sequence: TGCGCCAGCAGCTCACAGGGGGCCTCCTACGAGCAGTACTTC. Protein: CASSSQGASYEQYF. Drawing the rest from reference TRBV5-1 and TRBJ2-7, the complete variable domain is KAGVTQTPRYLIKTRGQQVTLSCSPISGHRSVSWYQQTPGQGLQFLFEYFSETQRNKGNFPGRFSGRQFSNSRSEMNVSTLELGDSALYLCASSSQGASYEQYFGPGTRLTVT.